This T cell receptor beta chain was observed in a study of OX40 agonist ivuxolimab in advanced cancers. Repertoires were generated with immunoSEQ multiplex PCR, while TCRdb's copy carries only in-frame clones and drops some. The table shows approximately 35,000 clones, with approximately 79% occurring only once. Germline V CDR1 and CDR2: WSHSY, SAAADI. The length of the CDR3 is 13 residues. V gave up 6 bases and J gave up 5 bases, with 13 bases separating them. The source is an adult with an advanced solid tumor such as melanoma, head and neck, liver or kidney cancer. V is TRBV10-2 and J is TRBJ1-1; D call uncertain. This material consisted of CD4+ or CD8+ T cells sorted from blood, taken in a trial of the OX40 agonist ivuxolimab. CDR3 nucleotides: TGCGCCAGCAGCGCCGGTAGAGGGACTGAAGCTTTCTTT. Amino acids: CASSAGRGTEAFF.